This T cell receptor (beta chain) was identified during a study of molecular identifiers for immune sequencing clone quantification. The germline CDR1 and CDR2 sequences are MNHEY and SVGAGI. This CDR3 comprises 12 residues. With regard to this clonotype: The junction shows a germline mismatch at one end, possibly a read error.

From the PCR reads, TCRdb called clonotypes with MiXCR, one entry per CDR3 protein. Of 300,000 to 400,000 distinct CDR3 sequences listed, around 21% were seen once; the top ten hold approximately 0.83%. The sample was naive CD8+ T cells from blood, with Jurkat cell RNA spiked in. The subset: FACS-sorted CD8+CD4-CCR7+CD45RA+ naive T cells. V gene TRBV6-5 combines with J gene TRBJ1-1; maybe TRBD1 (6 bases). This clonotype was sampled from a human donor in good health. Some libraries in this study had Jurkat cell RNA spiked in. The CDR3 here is CTSSFPGTEAFF. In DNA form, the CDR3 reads TGTACCAGCAGTTTCCCGGGGACAGAAGCTTTCTTT.